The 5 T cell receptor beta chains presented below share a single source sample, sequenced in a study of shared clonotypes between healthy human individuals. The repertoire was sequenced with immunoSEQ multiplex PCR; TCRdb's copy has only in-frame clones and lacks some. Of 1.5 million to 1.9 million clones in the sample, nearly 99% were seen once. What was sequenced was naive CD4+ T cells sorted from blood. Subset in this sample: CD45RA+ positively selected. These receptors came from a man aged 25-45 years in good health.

The CDR3 DNA sequence: TGTGCCAGCAGCTTGGGACAGTACACCGGGGAGCTGTTTTTT. Protein sequence: CASSLGQYTGELFF. V gene TRBV5-6 combines with J gene TRBJ2-2; maybe TRBD1 (5 bases). This CDR3 spans 14 amino acids. The V end was cut by 0 bases, the J end by 3 bases, with 6 bases between. CDR1 is SGHDT, CDR2 YYEEEE, per germline.

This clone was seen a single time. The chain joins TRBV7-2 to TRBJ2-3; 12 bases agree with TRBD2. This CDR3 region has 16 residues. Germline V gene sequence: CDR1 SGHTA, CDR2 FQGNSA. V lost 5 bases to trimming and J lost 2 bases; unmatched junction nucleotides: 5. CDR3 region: CASSLTSGRPTDTQYF. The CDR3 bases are TGTGCCAGCAGCCTGACTAGCGGGAGACCCACAGATACGCAGTATTTT.

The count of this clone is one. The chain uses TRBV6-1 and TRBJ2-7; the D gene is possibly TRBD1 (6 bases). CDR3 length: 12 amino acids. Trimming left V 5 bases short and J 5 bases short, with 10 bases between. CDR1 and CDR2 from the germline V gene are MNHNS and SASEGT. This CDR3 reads CASSPQGHEQYF. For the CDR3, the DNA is TGTGCCAGCAGTCCACAGGGCCACGAGCAGTACTTC.

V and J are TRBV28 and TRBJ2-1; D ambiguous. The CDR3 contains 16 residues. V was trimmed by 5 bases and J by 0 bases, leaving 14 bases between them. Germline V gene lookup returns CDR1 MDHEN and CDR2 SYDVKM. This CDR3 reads CASSPIRASSYNEQFF. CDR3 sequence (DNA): TGTGCCAGCAGTCCAATTAGAGCGAGCTCCTACAATGAGCAGTTCTTC.

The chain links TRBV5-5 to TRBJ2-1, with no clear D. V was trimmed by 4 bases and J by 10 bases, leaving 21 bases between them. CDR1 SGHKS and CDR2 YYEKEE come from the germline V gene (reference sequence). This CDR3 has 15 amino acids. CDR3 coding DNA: TGTGCCAGCAGCCTGGATACCGCAGGCAGTCCCGAGCAGTTCTTC. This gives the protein CASSLDTAGSPEQFF.